This is a list of T cell receptor beta chains from one sample in a study of T cell repertoires in cytomegalovirus infection. Each CDR3 protein is one row after TCRdb ran MiXCR on the reads. The sample lists 450,000 to 550,000 distinct CDR3 sequences; 16% were seen once. The specimen sequenced was CD8+ T cells from PBMCs. The receptors were sampled from a human donor in good health (CMV status not recorded). Some clones in this sample may be carry-over from other donors' samples. Both conserved end residues are part of each CDR3. The D gene is left open where the match is weak. Clone size is shown for a subset of rows, as once, few, many or a class of expanded clone.

TRBJ2-1 | TRBD2 | NA | TRBV19 | CASSAGLAADWDEQFF | TGTGCCAGTAGCGCGGGGCTAGCGGCGGATTGGGATGAGCAGTTCTTC
TRBJ2-3 | NA | few | TRBV5-6 | CASSAVPTDTQYF | TGTGCCAGCAGCGCGGTCCCCACAGATACGCAGTATTTT
TRBJ1-1 | NA | NA | TRBV20-1 | CSARAPENTEAFF | TGCAGTGCTAGAGCCCCCGAAAACACTGAAGCTTTCTTT
TRBJ2-2 | NA | many | TRBV28 | CASSPLRGGPRGTGELFF | TGTGCCAGCAGTCCGCTTCGGGGCGGGCCCCGGGGCACCGGGGAGCTGTTTTTT
TRBJ1-2 | TRBD1 | NA | TRBV9 | CASSGDRLYGYTF | TGTGCCAGCAGTGGGGACAGACTCTATGGCTACACCTTC
TRBJ2-5 | TRBD2 | many | TRBV7-8 | CASSFQQVTSGARQYF | TGTGCCAGCAGCTTCCAGCAAGTAACTAGCGGGGCCCGCCAGTACTTC
TRBJ1-6 | TRBD1 | few | TRBV7-9 | CASSFAGTDLNSPLHF | TGTGCCAGCAGCTTTGCCGGGACAGACCTTAATTCACCCCTCCACTTT
TRBJ2-1 | TRBD2 | many | TRBV12-3/TRBV12-4 | CASSLDRSIAGGFEQFF | TGTGCCAGCAGTCTCGATCGCAGCATAGCGGGAGGATTTGAGCAGTTCTTC
TRBJ1-2 | NA | few | TRBV12-3/TRBV12-4 | CASSFDKSEGYTF | TGTGCCAGCAGTTTCGACAAATCAGAGGGCTACACCTTC
TRBJ2-5 | TRBD2 | many | TRBV12-3/TRBV12-4 | CASSGSRREVETQYF | TGTGCCAGCAGTGGCTCGAGGCGGGAGGTGGAGACCCAGTACTTC
TRBJ1-5 | TRBD1 | few | TRBV19 | CASRTGEAGQPQHF | TGTGCCAGTAGGACAGGGGAAGCTGGGCAGCCCCAGCATTTT
TRBJ2-5 | TRBD2 | NA | TRBV27 | CASSVSGGGVKQETQYF | TGTGCCAGCAGTGTTTCGGGGGGGGGGGTTAAGCAAGAGACCCAGTACTTC
TRBJ1-1 | NA | many | TRBV7-6 | CASIRRGGNAEAFF | TGTGCCAGCATCCGGAGGGGGGGGAACGCTGAAGCTTTCTTT
TRBJ1-2 | NA | NA | TRBV30 | CAWSSVGNYGYTF | TGTGCCTGGAGCTCGGTGGGCAACTATGGCTACACCTTC
TRBJ2-2 | NA | NA | TRBV4-1 | CASSQFQVVIGELFF | TGCGCCAGCAGCCAATTTCAGGTTGTGATCGGGGAGCTGTTTTTT
TRBJ1-1 | NA | many | TRBV2 | CASQVAGMNTEAFF | TGTGCCAGCCAAGTGGCGGGTATGAACACTGAAGCTTTCTTT
TRBJ2-7 | NA | few | TRBV10-3 | CAISELRAHEQYF | TGTGCCATCAGTGAGTTGAGGGCCCACGAGCAGTACTTC
TRBJ2-1 | TRBD2 | few | TRBV20-1 | CSARASGRPNEQFF | TGCAGTGCTAGAGCTAGCGGGAGACCCAATGAGCAGTTCTTC
TRBJ2-2 | NA | many | TRBV10-3 | CATGLNTGELFF | TGTGCCACCGGACTCAACACCGGGGAGCTGTTTTTT
TRBJ2-7 | TRBD2 | many | TRBV15 | CATSTPGLAGFYEQYF | TGTGCCACCAGCACCCCCGGGCTAGCGGGCTTCTACGAGCAGTACTTC
TRBJ1-5 | NA | many | TRBV7-6 | CASSLGSGGNQPQHF | TGTGCCAGCAGCTTAGGATCAGGGGGCAATCAGCCCCAGCATTTT
TRBJ2-3 | NA | NA | TRBV18 | CASSPPIEILAPSTDTQYF | TGTGCCAGCTCACCACCGATTGAGATATTAGCACCGAGCACAGATACGCAGTATTTT
TRBJ2-7 | TRBD1 | NA | TRBV6-1 | CASGQGAGYEQYF | TGTGCCAGCGGCCAGGGGGCCGGCTACGAGCAGTACTTC
TRBJ2-1 | TRBD2 | NA | TRBV6-6 | CASSILGRGSSYNEQFF | TGTGCCAGCAGTATCCTAGGGCGGGGGAGCTCCTACAATGAGCAGTTCTTC
TRBJ2-1 | TRBD2 | NA | TRBV6-6 | CASRLVEGGLRGEQFF | TGTGCCAGCAGGCTCGTAGAGGGAGGGCTGCGGGGTGAGCAGTTCTTC
TRBJ2-1 | TRBD1 | many | TRBV9 | CASSVGDRGNEQFF | TGTGCCAGCAGTGTAGGGGACAGGGGGAATGAGCAGTTCTTC
TRBJ2-1 | TRBD2 | few | TRBV5-1 | CASSGLAVNYNEQFF | TGCGCCAGCAGCGGACTAGCGGTCAACTACAATGAGCAGTTCTTC
TRBJ2-2 | TRBD2 | many | TRBV5-1 | CASSLGLAGHRENTGELFF | TGCGCCAGCAGCTTGGGACTAGCGGGACACCGGGAGAACACCGGGGAGCTGTTTTTT
TRBJ1-1 | NA | many | TRBV6-5 | CASSYGRGTNTEAFF | TGTGCCAGCAGTTACGGAAGGGGAACAAACACTGAAGCTTTCTTT
TRBJ1-1 | TRBD1 | many | TRBV11-2 | CASSLQGSNTEAFF | TGTGCCAGCAGCCTACAGGGGTCGAACACTGAAGCTTTCTTT
TRBJ1-4 | NA | NA | TRBV27 | CASSLEGRLNEKLFF | TGTGCCAGCAGTTTAGAGGGGCGACTTAATGAAAAACTGTTTTTT
TRBJ2-1 | NA | NA | TRBV20-1 | CSASDGSYNEQFF | TGCAGTGCTAGTGACGGCTCCTACAATGAGCAGTTCTTC
TRBJ2-7 | TRBD2 | many | TRBV7-8 | CASSDPGLLYEQYF | TGTGCCAGCAGCGACCCGGGACTACTATACGAGCAGTACTTC
TRBJ2-7 | TRBD2 | NA | TRBV3-1 | CASSQGPGAGVYEQYF | TGTGCCAGCAGCCAAGGTCCTGGAGCGGGGGTCTACGAGCAGTACTTC
TRBJ2-3 | TRBD2 | many | TRBV7-6 | CASSLASGGPSTDTQYF | TGTGCCAGCAGCTTAGCTAGCGGGGGGCCTAGCACAGATACGCAGTATTTT
TRBJ2-3 | NA | NA | TRBV7-6 | CARSPPPEGARTDTQYF | TGTGCCAGAAGTCCCCCACCAGAAGGGGCTAGAACAGATACGCAGTATTTT
TRBJ2-3 | TRBD2 | few | TRBV27 | CASSRLAGGVGPDTQYF | TGTGCCAGCTCGAGGCTAGCGGGAGGGGTGGGCCCAGATACGCAGTATTTT
TRBJ2-1 | TRBD1 | few | TRBV29-1 | CSVMGQEGVYNEQFF | TGCAGCGTCATGGGACAGGAAGGGGTATACAATGAGCAGTTCTTC
TRBJ2-7 | TRBD1 | many | TRBV28 | CASSFPGTGYEQYF | TGTGCCAGCAGTTTCCCCGGGACAGGCTACGAGCAGTACTTC
TRBJ1-1 | TRBD1 | many | TRBV7-9 | CASSPGTGGRNTEAFF | TGTGCCAGCAGCCCGGGGACAGGTGGTAGGAACACTGAAGCTTTCTTT
TRBJ2-5 | NA | NA | TRBV18 | CASSPANQETQYF | TGTGCCAGCTCACCGGCTAACCAAGAGACCCAGTACTTC
TRBJ1-1 | TRBD1 | many | TRBV7-3 | CASSLTAGQGSLAEAFF | TGTGCCAGCAGCTTAACGGCGGGACAGGGGTCGTTAGCTGAAGCTTTCTTT
TRBJ2-2 | TRBD1 | NA | TRBV6-1 | CASRPDRVVRELFF | TGTGCCAGCAGACCTGACAGGGTAGTCCGGGAGCTGTTTTTT
TRBJ1-3 | TRBD1 | NA | TRBV27 | CASSGPPGTGSGNTIYF | TGTGCCAGCAGTGGTCCCCCCGGGACAGGGTCTGGAAACACCATATATTTT
TRBJ1-2 | NA | many | TRBV7-8 | CASSPHYGSGYTF | TGTGCCAGCAGCCCCCATTACGGGTCTGGCTACACCTTC
TRBJ1-2 | TRBD1 | many | TRBV11-2 | CASSSTGQGALGDYGYTF | TGTGCCAGCAGCTCGACGGGACAGGGGGCGCTTGGGGACTATGGCTACACCTTC
TRBJ1-1 | NA | many | TRBV7-9 | CATRSRGGETEAFF | TGTGCCACCAGAAGTCGGGGGGGAGAAACTGAAGCTTTCTTT
TRBJ2-1 | NA | many | TRBV29-1 | CSVEWWGSSYNEQFF | TGCAGCGTTGAGTGGTGGGGGAGCTCCTACAATGAGCAGTTCTTC
TRBJ2-7 | NA | many | TRBV7-3 | CASSLTGGAEQYF | TGTGCCAGCAGCTTAACGGGCGGGGCCGAGCAGTACTTC